Following are 7 T cell receptor beta chains from one sample sequenced in a study of ipilimumab plus nivolumab after autologous stem cell transplantation. Only in-frame clones appear in the TCRdb table, and some are missing; sequencing was by immunoSEQ multiplex PCR. This table has some 87,000 clones, over 80% appearing once. Sequenced here: PBMCs, sampled in a trial of ipilimumab plus nivolumab as post-transplant consolidation. These receptors all come from a male donor with diffuse large B-cell lymphoma.

The V gene is TRBV19, the J gene TRBJ1-5; D is unresolved. Germline CDR1 reads LNHDA; CDR2 reads SQIVND (reference sequence). The CDR3 is 15 amino acids. V was clipped by 0 bases and J by 0 bases, with 6 bases between them. The CDR3: CASSIEGFSNQPQHF. Written as DNA, the CDR3 is TGTGCCAGTAGTATAGAGGGGTTTAGCAATCAGCCCCAGCATTTT.

This clone has just one count. The gene calls are TRBV5-1 and TRBJ1-4; no definite D call. V was clipped by 5 bases and J by 7 bases, with 9 bases between them. Looked up from germline, CDR1 is SGHRS and CDR2 is YFSETQ. This CDR3 comprises 12 residues. CDR3 amino acids: CASRGAGEKLFF. DNA of the CDR3: TGCGCCAGCAGGGGTGCGGGTGAAAAACTGTTTTTT.

The rearrangement links TRBV4-1 to TRBJ2-4, with 7 positions matching TRBD1. The CDR3 covers 15 residues. V gave up 4 bases and J gave up 7 bases; unmatched junction bases: 10. Germline CDR1 MGHRA, CDR2 YSYEKL. For the CDR3, the DNA is TGCGCCAGCAGCCGAGTAACAGGGGAGAGGAACATTCAGTACTTC. It translates to CASSRVTGERNIQYF.

There are a few counts of this clone. The V gene is TRBV30, the J gene TRBJ1-1; a weak D match, TRBD1 (5 bases). The germline V gene has CDR1 GTSNPN and CDR2 SVGIG (reference sequence). V gave up 5 bases and J gave up 1 base, with 11 bases separating them. The CDR3 contains 13 residues. The DNA of the CDR3 is TGTGCCTGGGTAGGGGACTCGAACACTGAAGCTTTCTTT. Protein product: CAWVGDSNTEAFF.

The V gene is TRBV6-5, the J gene TRBJ1-2; D is perhaps TRBD1 (6 bases). The CDR3 length is 13 residues. V lost 6 bases and J 2 bases, leaving 10 bases between the germline ends. Germline CDR1 is MNHEY and CDR2 is SVGAGI. The CDR3 loop reads CASRPTGNYGYTF. The CDR3, as DNA: TGTGCCAGCAGACCCACAGGGAACTATGGCTACACCTTC.

The chain links TRBV2 to TRBJ1-5; a possible D gene is TRBD1 (5 bases). The V end was cut by 5 bases, the J end by 2 bases, with 7 bases between. The CDR3 covers 13 residues. Germline V gene sequence: CDR1 SNHLY, CDR2 FYNNEI. CDR3 bases: TGTGCCAGCAGTACAGGAGGCAATCAGCCCCAGCATTTT. It encodes CASSTGGNQPQHF.

V gene TRBV4-2 combines with J gene TRBJ1-2; a weak D match, TRBD1 (5 bases). V dropped 0 bases and J dropped 6 bases, with 11 bases sitting between them. CDR3 size: 14 residues. The V gene's germline CDR1 is LGHNA and CDR2 YNFKEQ. CDR3 loop: CASSQDHGGDGYTF. The CDR3 nucleotides are TGTGCCAGCAGCCAAGATCACGGGGGGGATGGCTACACCTTC.